The entry below gives a single TCR beta chain sequence along with its context. Its target is not known. Treatment reported: approximately nine-day PBMC culture with coronavirus spike peptide pools or control peptides (ViraFEST assay). Per the germline V gene, CDR1 is SGHTA and CDR2 is FQGNSA. Trimming took 3 bases from V and 8 from J, leaving 17 bases between them. The CDR3 has 15 residues. This record belongs to a study of vaccination and CD4 T cells after COVID-19. About the study: Convalescent individuals exhibited SARS-CoV-2 positivity on nasal swab PCR, with several mild and one severe presentation. Samples were taken after vaccination, a median of approximately 70 days after dose two, with a range of 14 to 241.

General observations from the study: Researchers report that a median approximately 86% of reactive clones in convalescent patients surfaced only post-vaccination.

Oncomine TCR Beta short-read sequencing was applied to DNA from cultured CD4+ T cells. Genomic DNA was drawn out of CD4+ T cells grown in culture. Each CDR3 protein gets one entry after TCRdb re-called the PCR reads with MiXCR. This repertoire shows about 19,000 distinct CDR3 sequences, around two fifths found once; its top ten account for 12% to 15%. The TCR comes from a human donor with COVID-19. The specimen was cultured CD4+ T cells from blood. The chain recombines TRBV7-2 with TRBJ1-3, with no clear D. Here the CDR3 reads CASSFGSRERDTIYF. CDR3 nucleotides: TGTGCCAGCAGCTTTGGGAGTAGGGAGAGAGACACCATATATTTT.